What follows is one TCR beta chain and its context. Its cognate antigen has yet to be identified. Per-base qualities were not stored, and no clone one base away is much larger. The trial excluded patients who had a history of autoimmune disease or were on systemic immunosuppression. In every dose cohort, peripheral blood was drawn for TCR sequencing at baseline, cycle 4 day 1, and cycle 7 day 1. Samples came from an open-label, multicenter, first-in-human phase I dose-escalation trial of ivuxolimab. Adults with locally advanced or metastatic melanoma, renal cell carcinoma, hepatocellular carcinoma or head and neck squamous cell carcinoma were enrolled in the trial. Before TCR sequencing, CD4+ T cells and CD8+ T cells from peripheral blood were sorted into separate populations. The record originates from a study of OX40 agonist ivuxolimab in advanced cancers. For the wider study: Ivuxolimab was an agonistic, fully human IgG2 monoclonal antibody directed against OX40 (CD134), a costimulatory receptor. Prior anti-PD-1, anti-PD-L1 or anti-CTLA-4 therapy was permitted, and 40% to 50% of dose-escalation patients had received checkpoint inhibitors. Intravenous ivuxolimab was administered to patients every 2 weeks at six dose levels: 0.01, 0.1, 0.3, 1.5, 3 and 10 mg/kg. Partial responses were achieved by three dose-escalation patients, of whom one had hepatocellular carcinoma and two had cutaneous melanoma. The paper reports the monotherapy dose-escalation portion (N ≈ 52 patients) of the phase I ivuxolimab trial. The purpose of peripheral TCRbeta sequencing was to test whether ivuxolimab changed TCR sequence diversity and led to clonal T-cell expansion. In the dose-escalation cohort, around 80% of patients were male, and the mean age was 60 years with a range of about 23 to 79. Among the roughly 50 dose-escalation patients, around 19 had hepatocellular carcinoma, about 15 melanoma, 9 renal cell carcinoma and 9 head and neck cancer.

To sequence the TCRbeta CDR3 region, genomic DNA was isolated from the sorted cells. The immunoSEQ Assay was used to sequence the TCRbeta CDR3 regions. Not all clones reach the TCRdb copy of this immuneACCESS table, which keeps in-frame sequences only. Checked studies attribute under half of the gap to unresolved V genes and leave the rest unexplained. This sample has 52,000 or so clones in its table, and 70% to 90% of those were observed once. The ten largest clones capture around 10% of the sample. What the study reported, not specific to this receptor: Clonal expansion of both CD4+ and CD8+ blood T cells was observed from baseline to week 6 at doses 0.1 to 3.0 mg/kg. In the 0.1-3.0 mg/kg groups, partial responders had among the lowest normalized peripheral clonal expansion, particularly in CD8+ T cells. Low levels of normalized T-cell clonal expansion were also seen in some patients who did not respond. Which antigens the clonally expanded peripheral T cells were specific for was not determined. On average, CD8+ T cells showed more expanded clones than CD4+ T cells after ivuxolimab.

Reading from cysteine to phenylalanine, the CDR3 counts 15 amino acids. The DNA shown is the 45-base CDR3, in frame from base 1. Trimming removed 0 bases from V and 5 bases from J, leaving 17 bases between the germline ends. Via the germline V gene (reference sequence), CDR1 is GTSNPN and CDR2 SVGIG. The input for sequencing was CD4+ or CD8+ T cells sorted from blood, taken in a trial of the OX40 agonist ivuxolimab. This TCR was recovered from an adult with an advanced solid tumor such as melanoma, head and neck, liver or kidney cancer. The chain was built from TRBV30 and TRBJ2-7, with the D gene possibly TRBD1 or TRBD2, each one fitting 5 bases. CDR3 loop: CAWSVLGEMSNEQYF. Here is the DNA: TGTGCCTGGAGTGTATTGGGGGAGATGAGTAACGAGCAGTACTTC.